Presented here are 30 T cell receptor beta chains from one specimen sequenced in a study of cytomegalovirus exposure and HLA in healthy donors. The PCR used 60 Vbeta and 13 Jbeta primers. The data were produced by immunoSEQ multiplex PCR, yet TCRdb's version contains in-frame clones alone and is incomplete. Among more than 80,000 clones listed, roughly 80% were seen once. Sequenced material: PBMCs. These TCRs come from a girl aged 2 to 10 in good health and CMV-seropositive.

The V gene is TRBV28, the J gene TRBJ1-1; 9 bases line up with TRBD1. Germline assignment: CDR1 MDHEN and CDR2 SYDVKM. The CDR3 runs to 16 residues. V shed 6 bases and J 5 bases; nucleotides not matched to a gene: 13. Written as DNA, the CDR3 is TGTGCCAGCAGAAAACAACAGGGGGCGCGTAGGACTGAAGCTTTCTTT. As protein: CASRKQQGARRTEAFF.

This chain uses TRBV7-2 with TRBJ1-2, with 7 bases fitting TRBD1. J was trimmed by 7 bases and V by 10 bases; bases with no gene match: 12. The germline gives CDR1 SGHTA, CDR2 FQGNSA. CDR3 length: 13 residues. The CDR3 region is CATENYRGPGYTF. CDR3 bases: TGTGCCACAGAAAACTACAGGGGTCCTGGCTACACCTTC.

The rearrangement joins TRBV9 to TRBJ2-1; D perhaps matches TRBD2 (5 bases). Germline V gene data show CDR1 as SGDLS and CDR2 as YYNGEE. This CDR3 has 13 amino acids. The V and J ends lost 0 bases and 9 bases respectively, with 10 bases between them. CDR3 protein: CASSVDLAAEQFF. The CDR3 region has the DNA TGTGCCAGCAGCGTAGACCTAGCCGCTGAGCAGTTCTTC.

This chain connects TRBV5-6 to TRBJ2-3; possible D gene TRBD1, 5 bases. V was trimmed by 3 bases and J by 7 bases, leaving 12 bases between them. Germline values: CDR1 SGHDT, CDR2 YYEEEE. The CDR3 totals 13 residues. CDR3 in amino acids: CASSSADSHTQYF. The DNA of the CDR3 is TGTGCCAGCAGCTCGGCTGACAGTCATACGCAGTATTTT.

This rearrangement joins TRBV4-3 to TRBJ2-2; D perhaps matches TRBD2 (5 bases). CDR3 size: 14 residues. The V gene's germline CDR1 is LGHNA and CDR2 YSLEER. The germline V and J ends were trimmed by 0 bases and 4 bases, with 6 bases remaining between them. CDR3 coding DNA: TGCGCCAGCAGCCAAGACAGCGGCACCGGGGAGCTGTTTTTT. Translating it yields CASSQDSGTGELFF.

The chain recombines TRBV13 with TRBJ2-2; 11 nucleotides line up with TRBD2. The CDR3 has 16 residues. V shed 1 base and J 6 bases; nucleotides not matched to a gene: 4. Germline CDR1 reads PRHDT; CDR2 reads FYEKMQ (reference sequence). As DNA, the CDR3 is TGTGCCAGCAGCTTAGTCCTAGCGGGAGGTTCCGGGGAGCTGTTTTTT. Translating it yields CASSLVLAGGSGELFF.

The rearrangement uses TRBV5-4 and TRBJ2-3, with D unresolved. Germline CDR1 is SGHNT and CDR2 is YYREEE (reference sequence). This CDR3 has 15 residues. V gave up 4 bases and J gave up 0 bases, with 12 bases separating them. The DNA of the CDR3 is TGTGCCAGCAGCCCTACCGAGTTTAGCACAGATACGCAGTATTTT. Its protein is CASSPTEFSTDTQYF. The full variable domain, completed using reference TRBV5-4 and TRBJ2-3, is ETGVTQSPTHLIKTRGQQVTLRCSSQSGHNTVSWYQQALGQGPQFIFQYYREEENGRGNFPPRFSGLQFPNYSSELNVNALELDDSALYLCASSPTEFSTDTQYFGPGTRLTVL.

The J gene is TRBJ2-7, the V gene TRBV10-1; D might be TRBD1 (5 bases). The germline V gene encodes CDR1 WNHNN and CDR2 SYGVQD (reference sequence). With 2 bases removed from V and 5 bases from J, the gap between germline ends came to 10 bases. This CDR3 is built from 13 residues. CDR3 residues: CASSEGRVNEQYF. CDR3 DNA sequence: TGCGCCAGCAGTGAGGGCAGGGTAAACGAGCAGTACTTC.

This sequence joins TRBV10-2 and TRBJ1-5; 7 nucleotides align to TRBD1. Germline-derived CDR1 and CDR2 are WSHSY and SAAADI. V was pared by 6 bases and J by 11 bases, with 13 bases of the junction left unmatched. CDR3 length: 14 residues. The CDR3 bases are TGCGCCAGCAGGGAGACAGGGTTCGAGCAAGCCCAGCATTTT. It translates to CASRETGFEQAQHF.

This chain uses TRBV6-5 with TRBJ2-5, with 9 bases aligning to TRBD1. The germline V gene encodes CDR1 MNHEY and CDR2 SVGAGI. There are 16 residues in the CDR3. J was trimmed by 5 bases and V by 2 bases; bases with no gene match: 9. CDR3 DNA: TGTGCCAGCAGTTACGAGCCGGGACAGGGTAGGGAGACCCAGTACTTC. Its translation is CASSYEPGQGRETQYF.

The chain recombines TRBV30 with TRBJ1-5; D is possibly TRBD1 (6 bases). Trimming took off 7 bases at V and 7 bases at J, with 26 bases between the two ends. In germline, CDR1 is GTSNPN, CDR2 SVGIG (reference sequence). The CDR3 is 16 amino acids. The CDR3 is CASSGGGTNEAQPQHF. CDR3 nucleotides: TGTGCCTCCTCTGGCGGTGGGACAAATGAGGCGCAGCCCCAGCATTTT.

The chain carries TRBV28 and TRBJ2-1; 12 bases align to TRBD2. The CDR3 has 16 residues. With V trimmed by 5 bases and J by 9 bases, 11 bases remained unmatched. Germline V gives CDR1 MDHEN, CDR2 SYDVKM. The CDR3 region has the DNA TGTGCCAGCAGTAAAGGACTAGCGGGATTTTCGGGTGAGCAGTTCTTC. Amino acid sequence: CASSKGLAGFSGEQFF.

The CDR3 reads CSVDRQAADTQYF. Here the CDR3 DNA reads TGCAGCGTTGACCGACAGGCAGCAGATACGCAGTATTTT. The chain combines TRBV29-1 with TRBJ2-3; D perhaps matches TRBD1 (6 bases). The CDR3 totals 13 residues. The germline V and J ends were trimmed by 3 bases and 4 bases, with 11 bases remaining between them. Germline V gives CDR1 SQVTM, CDR2 ANQGSEA.

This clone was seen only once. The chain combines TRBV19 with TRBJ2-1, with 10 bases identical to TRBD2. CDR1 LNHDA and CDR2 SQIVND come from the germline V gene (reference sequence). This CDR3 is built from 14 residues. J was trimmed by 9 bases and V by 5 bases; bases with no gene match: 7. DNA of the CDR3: TGTGCCAGTAGTCCGGGACTAGCGTTAGGTGAGCAGTTCTTC. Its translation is CASSPGLALGEQFF.

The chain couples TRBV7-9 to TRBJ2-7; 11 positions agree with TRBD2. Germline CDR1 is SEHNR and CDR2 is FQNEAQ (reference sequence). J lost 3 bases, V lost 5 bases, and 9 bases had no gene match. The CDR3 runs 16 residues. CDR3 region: CASSPIAGGPYYEQYF. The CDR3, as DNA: TGTGCCAGCAGCCCTATAGCGGGAGGGCCTTACTACGAGCAGTACTTC.

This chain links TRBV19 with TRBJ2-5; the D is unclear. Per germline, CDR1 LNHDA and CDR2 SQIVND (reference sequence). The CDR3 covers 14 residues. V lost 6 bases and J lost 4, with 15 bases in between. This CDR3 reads CASRGNPFGETQYF. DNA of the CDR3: TGTGCCAGTAGGGGCAACCCATTTGGAGAGACCCAGTACTTC.

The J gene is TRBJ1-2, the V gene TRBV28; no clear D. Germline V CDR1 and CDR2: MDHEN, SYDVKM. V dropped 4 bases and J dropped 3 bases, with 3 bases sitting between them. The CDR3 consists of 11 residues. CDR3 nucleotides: TGTGCCAGCAGTTCCGACTATGGCTACACCTTC. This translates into CASSSDYGYTF.

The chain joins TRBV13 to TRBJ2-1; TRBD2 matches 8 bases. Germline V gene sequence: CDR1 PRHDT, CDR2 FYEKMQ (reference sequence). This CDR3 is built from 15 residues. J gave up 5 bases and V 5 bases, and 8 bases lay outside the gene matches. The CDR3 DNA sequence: TGTGCCAGCAGCCTGGGACTAGAAACCCACAATGAGCAGTTCTTC. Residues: CASSLGLETHNEQFF.

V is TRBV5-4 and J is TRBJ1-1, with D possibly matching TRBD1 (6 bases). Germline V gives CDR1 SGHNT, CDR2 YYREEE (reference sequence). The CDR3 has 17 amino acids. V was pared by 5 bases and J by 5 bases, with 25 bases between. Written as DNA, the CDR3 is TGTGCCAGCAGTCCGAGCTATTTCGGGACACCTCCTACTGAAGCTTTCTTT. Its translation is CASSPSYFGTPPTEAFF.

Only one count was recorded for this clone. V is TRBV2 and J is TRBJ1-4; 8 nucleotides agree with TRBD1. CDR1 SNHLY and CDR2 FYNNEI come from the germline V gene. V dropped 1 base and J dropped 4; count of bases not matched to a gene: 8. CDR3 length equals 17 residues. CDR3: CASSEGIRGLSNEKLFF. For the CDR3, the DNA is TGTGCCAGCAGTGAAGGGATCAGGGGGCTGAGTAATGAAAAACTGTTTTTT.

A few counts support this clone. The CDR3, as DNA: TGTGCCAGCAGCTTGTACCTAGCGGGCCTCTACAATGAGCAGTTCTTC. Protein: CASSLYLAGLYNEQFF. This chain uses TRBV7-8 with TRBJ2-1; 8 bases match TRBD2. The germline CDR1 and CDR2 sequences are SGHVS and FQNEAQ. Trimming took 3 bases from V and 3 from J; bases not matched to a gene: 7. The CDR3 runs 16 residues.

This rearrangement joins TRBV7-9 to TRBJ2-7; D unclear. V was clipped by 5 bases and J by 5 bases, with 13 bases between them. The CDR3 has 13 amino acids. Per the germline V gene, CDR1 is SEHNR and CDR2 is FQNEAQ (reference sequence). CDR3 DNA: TGTGCCAGCAGCGTAAGACATCTGGACGAGCAGTACTTC. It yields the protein CASSVRHLDEQYF.

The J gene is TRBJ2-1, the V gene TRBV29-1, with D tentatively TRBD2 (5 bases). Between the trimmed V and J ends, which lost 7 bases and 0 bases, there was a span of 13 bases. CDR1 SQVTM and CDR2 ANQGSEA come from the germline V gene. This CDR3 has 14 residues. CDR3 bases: TGCAGCGCCGGTACACTAGGCTCCTACAATGAGCAGTTCTTC. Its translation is CSAGTLGSYNEQFF.

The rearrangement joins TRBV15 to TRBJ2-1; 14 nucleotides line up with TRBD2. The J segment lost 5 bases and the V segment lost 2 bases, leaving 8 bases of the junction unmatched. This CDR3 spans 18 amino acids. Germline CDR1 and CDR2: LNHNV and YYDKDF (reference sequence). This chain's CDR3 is CATSRPGLAGVRHNEQFF. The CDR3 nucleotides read TGTGCCACCAGCAGACCGGGACTAGCGGGAGTCAGACACAATGAGCAGTTCTTC.

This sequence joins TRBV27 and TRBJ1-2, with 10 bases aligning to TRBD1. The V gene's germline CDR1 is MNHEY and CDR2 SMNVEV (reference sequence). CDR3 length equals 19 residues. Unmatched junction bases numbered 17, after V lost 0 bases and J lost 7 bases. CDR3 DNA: TGTGCCAGCAGTTTATCCCCCGGGACAGGGGTAGGGCGCATGAGTGGCTACACCTTC. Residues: CASSLSPGTGVGRMSGYTF.

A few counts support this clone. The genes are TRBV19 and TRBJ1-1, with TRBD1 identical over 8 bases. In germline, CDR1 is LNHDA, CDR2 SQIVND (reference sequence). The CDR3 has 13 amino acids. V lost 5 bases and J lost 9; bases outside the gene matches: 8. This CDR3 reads CASSPGQGHKAFF. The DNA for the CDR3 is TGTGCCAGTAGTCCCGGACAGGGTCATAAAGCTTTCTTT.

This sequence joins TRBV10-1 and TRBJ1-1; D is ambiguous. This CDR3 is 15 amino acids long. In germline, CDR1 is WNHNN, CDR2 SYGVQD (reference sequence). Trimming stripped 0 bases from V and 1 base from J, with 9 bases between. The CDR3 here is CASSESLGGNTEAFF. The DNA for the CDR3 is TGCGCCAGCAGTGAGTCGCTTGGAGGGAACACTGAAGCTTTCTTT.

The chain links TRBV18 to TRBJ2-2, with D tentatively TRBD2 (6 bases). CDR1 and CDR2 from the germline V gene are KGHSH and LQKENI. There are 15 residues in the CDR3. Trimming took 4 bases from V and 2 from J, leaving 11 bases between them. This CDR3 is CASSLSGDNTGELFF. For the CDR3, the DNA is TGTGCCAGCTCACTTAGCGGAGACAACACCGGGGAGCTGTTTTTT.

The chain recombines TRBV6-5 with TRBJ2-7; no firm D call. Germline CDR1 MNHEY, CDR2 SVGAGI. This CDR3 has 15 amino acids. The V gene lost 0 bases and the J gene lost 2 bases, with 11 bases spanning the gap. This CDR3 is CASSYSSAAPYEQYF. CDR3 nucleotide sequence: TGTGCCAGCAGTTACTCGTCGGCGGCTCCCTACGAGCAGTACTTC.

CDR3 amino acids: CSAVGSYGYTF. CDR3 DNA: TGCAGTGCGGTGGGCAGCTATGGCTACACCTTC. This chain links TRBV20-1 with TRBJ1-2; D unresolved. This CDR3 region has 11 residues. Per germline, CDR1 DFQATT and CDR2 SNEGSKA (reference sequence). Trimming stripped 6 bases from V and 4 bases from J, with 9 bases between.